These 28 T cell receptor beta chains share one sample of origin, sequenced in a study of memory CD4+ T cells and cytomegalovirus serostatus. The sort gate was single viable CD3+CD4+CD8-CD45RO+ cells for memory CD4+ T cells. Only in-frame clones appear in the TCRdb table, and some are missing; sequencing was by immunoSEQ multiplex PCR. The table records about 60,000 clones, 82% of them present only once. The sample was memory CD4+ T cells from blood. These receptors originate from an adult in good health and CMV-seronegative. Some clones in this sample may be carry-over from other donors' samples.

The chain joins TRBV7-2 to TRBJ2-7; 9 nucleotides agree with TRBD2. V lost 1 base and J lost 6; bases outside the gene matches: 1. The CDR3 is 13 amino acids. Germline CDR1 reads SGHTA; CDR2 reads FQGNSA. CDR3 in DNA: TGTGCCAGCAGCTTAGGGCGGGAGGGCGAGCAGTACTTC. Its translation is CASSLGREGEQYF.

The chain recombines TRBV18 with TRBJ1-3; unclear D gene. The CDR3 sequence is 14 residues long. The germline CDR1 and CDR2 sequences are KGHSH and LQKENI. The V gene lost 6 bases and the J gene lost 0 bases, with 9 bases spanning the gap. The CDR3 loop reads CASSDGSSGNTIYF. The CDR3 DNA reads TGTGCCAGCTCGGACGGGAGCTCTGGAAACACCATATATTTT.

The chain couples TRBV6-1 to TRBJ2-5; D remains ambiguous. V shed 5 bases and J shed 5 bases, with 6 bases lying between them. This CDR3 spans 11 amino acids. The germline V gene encodes CDR1 MNHNS and CDR2 SASEGT. CDR3: CASSYGETQYF. The CDR3, as DNA: TGTGCCAGCAGTTACGGGGAGACCCAGTACTTC.

J is TRBJ1-1 and V is TRBV5-4; TRBD1 is a possible D gene (6 bases). The CDR3 has 14 amino acids. Deletions cut 4 bases from V and 1 base from J, with 11 bases between. Germline V gene sequence: CDR1 SGHNT, CDR2 YYREEE (reference sequence). The CDR3 DNA follows: TGTGCCAGCAGCCTCCAGGGGACGAACACTGAAGCTTTCTTT. It encodes CASSLQGTNTEAFF.

The chain carries TRBV5-4 and TRBJ2-7; a possible D gene is TRBD2 (6 bases). The germline V gene encodes CDR1 SGHNT and CDR2 YYREEE (reference sequence). The CDR3 runs to 12 residues. V lost 4 bases to trimming and J lost 5 bases, with 10 bases between them. The CDR3 nucleotides read TGTGCCAGCAGCCCTGGAGGGGACGAGCAGTACTTC. This codes for CASSPGGDEQYF.

Ten or more counts support this clone. The V gene is TRBV7-8, the J gene TRBJ1-4; the D is unclear. V was shortened by 5 bases and J by 0 bases, with 7 bases between the two germline ends. From germline, CDR1 is SGHVS and CDR2 FQNEAQ. The CDR3 extends over 14 amino acids. CDR3 protein: CASSLQPTNEKLFF. The CDR3 nucleotides read TGTGCCAGCAGCCTACAGCCAACTAATGAAAAACTGTTTTTT.

With respect to this clone: A read error may account for a junction end that differs from germline. The CDR3 DNA sequence: TGTGCTAGCAGCTTAACTAGCGAGGCAGATACGCAGTATTTT. Its protein is CASSLTSEADTQYF. J is TRBJ2-3 and V is TRBV7-7; 7 nucleotides line up with TRBD2. The germline gives CDR1 SSHAT, CDR2 FNYEAQ (reference sequence). The CDR3 consists of 14 residues.

This chain links TRBV6-1 with TRBJ1-5; D unclear. Germline values: CDR1 MNHNS, CDR2 SASEGT. The V end lost 3 bases, the J end lost 5 bases, and 11 bases lay between the germline ends. This CDR3 contains 14 residues. DNA of the CDR3: TGTGCCAGCAGTGAGGGTTACTCCCATCAGCCCCAGCATTTT. It encodes CASSEGYSHQPQHF.

The chain has TRBV4-2 and TRBJ1-3; D is ambiguous. The CDR3 runs 12 residues. Trimming left V 4 bases short and J 9 bases short, with 10 bases between. Germline assignment: CDR1 LGHNA and CDR2 YNFKEQ. Here the CDR3 DNA reads TGTGCCAGCAGCCCCCCAAGCAGCACCATATATTTT. Encoded protein: CASSPPSSTIYF.

J is TRBJ2-5 and V is TRBV7-6; D is perhaps TRBD2 (6 bases). The germline V and J ends were trimmed by 7 bases and 1 base, with 16 bases remaining between them. Germline CDR1 is SGHVS and CDR2 is FNYEAQ. CDR3 length: 15 residues. The chain's CDR3 is CASTPGAGRQETQYF. In DNA, the CDR3 is TGTGCCAGCACCCCAGGCGCGGGGCGCCAAGAGACCCAGTACTTC. The complete variable domain, with remaining parts taken from reference TRBV7-6 and TRBJ2-5, reads GAGVSQSPRYKVTKRGQDVALRCDPISGHVSLYWYRQALGQGPEFLTYFNYEAQQDKSGLPNDRFSAERPEGSISTLTIQRTEQRDSAMYRCASTPGAGRQETQYFGPGTRLLVL.

This chain links TRBV28 with TRBJ2-1, with 8 bases lining up with TRBD2. This CDR3 comprises 14 residues. Germline lookup yields CDR1 MDHEN and CDR2 SYDVKM. V shed 6 bases, J shed 2 bases, and the junction held 3 bases outside the gene matches. The CDR3 spells CASSELAAYNEQFF. The CDR3 DNA reads TGTGCCAGCAGCGAACTAGCGGCCTACAATGAGCAGTTCTTC.

This rearrangement joins TRBV27 to TRBJ1-2, with 7 nucleotides matching TRBD1. Trimming took 5 bases from V and 3 from J; bases not matched to a gene: 9. The CDR3 consists of 15 residues. The germline CDR1 and CDR2 sequences are MNHEY and SMNVEV (reference sequence). The CDR3 nucleotides read TGTGCCAGCAGTCACCGACAGGGAAAAGACTATGGCTACACCTTC. Translation gives CASSHRQGKDYGYTF.

The chain recombines TRBV18 with TRBJ2-1, with TRBD2 as a possible D gene (6 bases). Germline CDR1 and CDR2: KGHSH and LQKENI. V was trimmed by 6 bases and J by 6 bases, leaving 12 bases between them. The CDR3 is 13 residues long. Here the CDR3 DNA reads TGTGCCAGCTCGGTAGGGAGGAGCAATGAGCAGTTCTTC. Its protein is CASSVGRSNEQFF. The entire variable domain, with the rest obtained from reference TRBV18 and TRBJ2-1, is as follows: NAGVMQNPRHLVRRRGQEARLRCSPMKGHSHVYWYRQLPEEGLKFMVYLQKENIIDESGMPKERFSAEFPKEGPSILRIQQVVRGDSAAYFCASSVGRSNEQFFGPGTRLTVL.

CDR3 amino acids: CASSETRGYSGANVLTF. The CDR3 bases are TGTGCCAGCAGTGAAACTCGGGGCTACTCTGGGGCCAACGTCCTGACTTTC. The rearrangement uses TRBV2 and TRBJ2-6, with D tentatively TRBD1 or TRBD2 (5 bases each). CDR3 size: 17 residues. V gave up 2 bases and J gave up 0 bases, with 11 bases separating them. Per the germline V gene, CDR1 is SNHLY and CDR2 is FYNNEI.

The table lists this clone with a count of one. The genes are TRBV19 and TRBJ2-7, with 8 positions matching TRBD1. J lost 4 bases, V lost 4 bases, and 6 bases had no gene match. There are 14 residues in the CDR3. The V gene's germline CDR1 is LNHDA and CDR2 SQIVND (reference sequence). This CDR3 reads CASSTRTGRYEQYF. Written as DNA, the CDR3 is TGTGCCAGTAGTACAAGGACAGGGCGATACGAGCAGTACTTC.

The chain joins TRBV7-2 to TRBJ2-3; TRBD2 is a possible D gene (6 bases). CDR3 length: 16 amino acids. Per the germline V gene, CDR1 is SGHTA and CDR2 is FQGNSA. V lost 5 bases to trimming and J lost 2 bases, with 17 bases between them. The chain's CDR3 is CASSSVLAGNTDTQYF. The CDR3 DNA is TGTGCCAGCAGCAGCGTGCTGGCGGGAAACACAGATACGCAGTATTTT.

V is TRBV25-1 and J is TRBJ2-5; TRBD2 agrees at 8 bases. The CDR3 covers 16 residues. The ends lost 0 bases at V and 5 bases at J; junction bases unmatched: 8. CDR1 is MGHDK, CDR2 SYGVNS, per germline. The CDR3 loop reads CASSEYGSGTEETQYF. The CDR3 DNA follows: TGTGCCAGCAGTGAATACGGTAGCGGGACTGAGGAGACCCAGTACTTC.

This clone was counted a few times. The chain couples TRBV7-3 to TRBJ2-1; maybe TRBD2 (6 bases). The CDR3 loop spans 14 amino acids. From germline, CDR1 is SGHTA and CDR2 FQGTGA. Trimming pared 1 base from V and 6 bases from J, leaving 10 bases between. This CDR3 reads CASSLRAGSNEQFF. The DNA for the CDR3 is TGTGCCAGCAGCTTAAGAGCGGGCTCCAATGAGCAGTTCTTC.

The chain uses TRBV5-6 and TRBJ1-3; D possibly corresponds to TRBD1 (5 bases). V dropped 5 bases and J dropped 0 bases, with 18 bases sitting between them. The CDR3 runs to 17 residues. Germline lookup yields CDR1 SGHDT and CDR2 YYEEEE. CDR3 nucleotide sequence: TGTGCCAGCAGTTGGCGACATTCGGGGGTCTCTGGAAACACCATATATTTT. Its translation: CASSWRHSGVSGNTIYF.

The rearrangement uses TRBV5-6 and TRBJ2-1; D might be TRBD2 (7 bases). V lost 4 bases to trimming and J lost 10 bases, with 21 bases between them. This CDR3 is built from 15 residues. Germline V gives CDR1 SGHDT, CDR2 YYEEEE. The CDR3 DNA follows: TGTGCCAGCAGCCCGCGGACCTTGAGGGGGGGAGAGCAGTTCTTC. Translating gives CASSPRTLRGGEQFF.

This rearrangement joins TRBV9 to TRBJ1-3; D is unclear. Trimming pared 0 bases from V and 0 bases from J, leaving 1 base between. The germline gives CDR1 SGDLS, CDR2 YYNGEE. This CDR3 is 13 amino acids long. The CDR3 here is CASSVDSGNTIYF. CDR3 in DNA: TGTGCCAGCAGCGTAGACTCTGGAAACACCATATATTTT.

This clone was seen a single time. The chain combines TRBV11-2 with TRBJ1-5; D remains ambiguous. This CDR3 comprises 14 residues. V was clipped by 5 bases and J by 7 bases, with 15 bases between them. From germline, CDR1 is SGHAT and CDR2 FQNNGV. For the CDR3, the DNA is TGTGCCAGCAGCCCCAGTTATCCGGGGCAGCCCCAGCATTTT. It translates to CASSPSYPGQPQHF.

This sequence joins TRBV7-9 and TRBJ1-6; D is uncertain. Trimming pared 1 base from V and 10 bases from J, leaving 17 bases between. The CDR3 sequence is 16 residues long. In germline, CDR1 is SEHNR, CDR2 FQNEAQ (reference sequence). The CDR3 region is CASSLVPGLLGSPLHF. CDR3 nucleotide sequence: TGTGCCAGCAGCTTAGTCCCCGGGCTCCTGGGATCACCCCTCCACTTT.

The chain uses TRBV18 and TRBJ1-4; TRBD1 agrees at 8 bases. V shed 3 bases, J shed 7 bases, and the junction held 4 bases outside the gene matches. Germline loops: CDR1 KGHSH, CDR2 LQKENI. This CDR3 region has 14 residues. The CDR3 bases are TGTGCCAGCTCACCTGCCAGGGGGCTTGAAAAACTGTTTTTT. This sequence encodes CASSPARGLEKLFF.

This clone was counted once. This specimen includes other DNA sequences encoding the same CDR3. The chain combines TRBV6-1 with TRBJ2-7, with a weak D call TRBD1 (6 bases). Looked up from germline, CDR1 is MNHNS and CDR2 is SASEGT. Trimming pared 6 bases from V and 4 bases from J, leaving 10 bases between. The CDR3 is made up of 12 amino acids. In DNA, the CDR3 is TGTGCCAGCAGACCACAGGGATACGAGCAGTACTTC. This gives the protein CASRPQGYEQYF.

This chain connects TRBV4-3 to TRBJ1-3, with D perhaps matching TRBD1 (6 bases). The CDR3 is 15 amino acids. The V gene lost 1 base and the J gene lost 4 bases, with 11 bases spanning the gap. From germline, CDR1 is LGHNA and CDR2 YSLEER. The CDR3 bases are TGCGCCAGCAGCCAAGCCACAGGGTCAGGAAACACCATATATTTT. Protein: CASSQATGSGNTIYF.

The chain employs TRBV5-6 and TRBJ1-2; the D is unclear. The CDR3 has 13 amino acids. V lost 2 bases to trimming and J lost 7 bases, with 12 bases between them. Germline values: CDR1 SGHDT, CDR2 YYEEEE. The CDR3 DNA sequence: TGTGCCAGCAGCTTTGTCGGGTCCGGTGGCTACACCTTC. Its protein product is CASSFVGSGGYTF.

The chain carries TRBV27 and TRBJ1-1; D remains ambiguous. Germline V lookup: CDR1 MNHEY, CDR2 SMNVEV (reference sequence). The V gene lost 1 base and the J gene lost 1 base, with 13 bases spanning the gap. The CDR3 totals 16 residues. CDR3 residues: CASSLYPRRGNTEAFF. In DNA, the CDR3 is TGTGCCAGCAGTTTATACCCCCGACGGGGGAACACTGAAGCTTTCTTT.